The subject of this entry is one T cell receptor (beta chain). This sample is part of a study of blood T cell repertoires in COVID-19. The V end lost 0 bases, the J end lost 7 bases, and 12 bases lay between the germline ends. Germline V gene lookup returns CDR1 KGHSH and CDR2 LQKENI. The CDR3 has 14 amino acids. Data came from immunoSEQ multiplex PCR; TCRdb stores just in-frame clones and leaves some out. The sample shows under 30,000 clones, roughly nine tenths of them seen only once. The sequence was obtained from a human donor with active COVID-19. The donor label of this sample is uncertain. The specimen sequenced was peripheral blood. V is TRBV18 and J is TRBJ1-2; D may be TRBD1 (5 bases). The CDR3 loop is CASSPPIRAGGYTF. Here the CDR3 DNA reads TGTGCCAGCTCACCACCGATCAGGGCAGGTGGCTACACCTTC.